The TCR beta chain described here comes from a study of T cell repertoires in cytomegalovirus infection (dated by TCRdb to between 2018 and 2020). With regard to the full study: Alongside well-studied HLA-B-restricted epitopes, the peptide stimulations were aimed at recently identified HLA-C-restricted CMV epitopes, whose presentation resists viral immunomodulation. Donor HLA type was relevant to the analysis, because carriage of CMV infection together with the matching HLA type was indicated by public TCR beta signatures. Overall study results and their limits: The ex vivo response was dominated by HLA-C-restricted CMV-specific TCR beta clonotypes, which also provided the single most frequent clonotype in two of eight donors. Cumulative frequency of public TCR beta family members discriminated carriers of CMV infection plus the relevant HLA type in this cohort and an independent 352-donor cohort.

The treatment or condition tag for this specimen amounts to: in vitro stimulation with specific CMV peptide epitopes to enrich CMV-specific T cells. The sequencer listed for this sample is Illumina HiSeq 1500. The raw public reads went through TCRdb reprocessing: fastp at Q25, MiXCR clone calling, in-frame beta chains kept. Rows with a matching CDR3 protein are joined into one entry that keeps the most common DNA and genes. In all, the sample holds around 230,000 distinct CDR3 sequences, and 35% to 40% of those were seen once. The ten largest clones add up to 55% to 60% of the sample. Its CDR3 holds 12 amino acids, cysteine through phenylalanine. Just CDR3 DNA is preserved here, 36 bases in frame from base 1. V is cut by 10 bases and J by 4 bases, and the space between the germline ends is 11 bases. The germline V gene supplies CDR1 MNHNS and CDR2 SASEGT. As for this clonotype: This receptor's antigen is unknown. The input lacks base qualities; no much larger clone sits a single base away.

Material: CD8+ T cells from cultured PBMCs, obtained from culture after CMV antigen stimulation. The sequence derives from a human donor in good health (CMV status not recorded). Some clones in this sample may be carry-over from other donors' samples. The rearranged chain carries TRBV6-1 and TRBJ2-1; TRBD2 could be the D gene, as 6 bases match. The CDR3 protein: CATRGTYNEQFF. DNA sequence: TGTGCCACCCGAGGGACTTACAATGAGCAGTTCTTC.